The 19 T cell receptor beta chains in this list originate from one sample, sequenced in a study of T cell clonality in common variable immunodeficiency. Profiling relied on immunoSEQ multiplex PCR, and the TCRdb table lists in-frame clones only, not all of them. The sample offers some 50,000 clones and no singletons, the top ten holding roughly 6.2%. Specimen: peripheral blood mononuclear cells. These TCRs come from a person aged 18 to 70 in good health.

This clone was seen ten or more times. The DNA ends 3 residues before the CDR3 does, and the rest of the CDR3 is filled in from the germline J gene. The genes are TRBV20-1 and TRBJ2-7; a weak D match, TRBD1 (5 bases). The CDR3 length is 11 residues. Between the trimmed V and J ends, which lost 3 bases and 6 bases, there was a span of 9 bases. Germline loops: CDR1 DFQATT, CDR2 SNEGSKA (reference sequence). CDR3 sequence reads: CSAREQGEQYF. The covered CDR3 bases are TGCAGTGCTAGGGAGCAGGGCGAG.

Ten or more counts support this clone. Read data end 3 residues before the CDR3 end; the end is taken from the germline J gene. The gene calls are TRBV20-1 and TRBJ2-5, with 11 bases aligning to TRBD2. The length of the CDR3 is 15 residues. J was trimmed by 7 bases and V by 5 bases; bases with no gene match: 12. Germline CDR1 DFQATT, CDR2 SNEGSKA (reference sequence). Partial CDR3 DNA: TGCAGTGCTGGACATAGCGGGGGGGCCTGGGGGACC. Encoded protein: CSAGHSGGAWGT. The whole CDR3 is CSAGHSGGAWGTQYF.

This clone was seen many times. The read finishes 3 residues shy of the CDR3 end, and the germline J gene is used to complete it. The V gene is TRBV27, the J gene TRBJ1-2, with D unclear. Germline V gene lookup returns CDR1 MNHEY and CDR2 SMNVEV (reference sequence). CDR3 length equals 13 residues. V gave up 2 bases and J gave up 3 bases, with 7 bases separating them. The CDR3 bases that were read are TGTGCCAGCAGTTTAGATCGGGACTATGGC. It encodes CASSLDRDYG. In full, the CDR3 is CASSLDRDYGYTF.

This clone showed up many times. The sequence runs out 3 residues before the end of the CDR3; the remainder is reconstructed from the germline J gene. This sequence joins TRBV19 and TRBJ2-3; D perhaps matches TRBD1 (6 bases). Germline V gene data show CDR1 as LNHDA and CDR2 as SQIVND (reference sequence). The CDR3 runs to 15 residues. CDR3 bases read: TGTGCCAGTAGTATTATTACAGGGCAACAAGAGACG. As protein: CASSIITGQQET. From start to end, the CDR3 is CASSIITGQQETQYF.

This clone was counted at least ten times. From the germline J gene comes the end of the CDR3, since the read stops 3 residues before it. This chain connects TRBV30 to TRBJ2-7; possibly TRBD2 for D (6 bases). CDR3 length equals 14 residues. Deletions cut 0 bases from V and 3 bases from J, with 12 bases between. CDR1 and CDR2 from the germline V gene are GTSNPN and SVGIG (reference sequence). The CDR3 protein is CAWSVGGAFYEQYF. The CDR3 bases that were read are TGTGCCTGGAGTGTTGGCGGGGCCTTCTACGAG. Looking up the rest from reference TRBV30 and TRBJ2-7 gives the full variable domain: SQTIHQWPATLVQPVGSPLSLECTVEGTSNPNLYWYRQAAGRGLQLLFYSVGIGQISSEVPQNLSASRPQDRQFILSSKKLLLSDSGFYLCAWSVGGAFYEQYFGPGTRLTVT.

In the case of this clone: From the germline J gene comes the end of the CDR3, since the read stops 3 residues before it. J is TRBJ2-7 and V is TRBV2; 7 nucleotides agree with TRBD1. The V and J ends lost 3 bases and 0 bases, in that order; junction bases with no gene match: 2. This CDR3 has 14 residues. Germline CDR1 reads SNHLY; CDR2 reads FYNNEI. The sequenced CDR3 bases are TGTGCCAGCAGTGAGGCAGGGGGCTCCTACGAG. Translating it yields CASSEAGGSYE. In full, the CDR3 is CASSEAGGSYEQYF. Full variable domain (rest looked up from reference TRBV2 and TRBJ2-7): EPEVTQTPSHQVTQMGQEVILRCVPISNHLYFYWYRQILGQKVEFLVSFYNNEISEKSEIFDDQFSVERPDGSNFTLKIRSTKLEDSAMYFCASSEAGGSYEQYFGPGTRLTVT.

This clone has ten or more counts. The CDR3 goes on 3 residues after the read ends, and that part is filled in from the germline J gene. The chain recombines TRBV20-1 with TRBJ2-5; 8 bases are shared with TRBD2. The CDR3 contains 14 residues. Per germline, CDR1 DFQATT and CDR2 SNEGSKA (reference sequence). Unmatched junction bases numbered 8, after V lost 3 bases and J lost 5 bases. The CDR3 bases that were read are TGCAGTGCTAGTCTTAGCGGGGAGGGGGAGACC. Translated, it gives CSASLSGEGET. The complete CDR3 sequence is CSASLSGEGETQYF.

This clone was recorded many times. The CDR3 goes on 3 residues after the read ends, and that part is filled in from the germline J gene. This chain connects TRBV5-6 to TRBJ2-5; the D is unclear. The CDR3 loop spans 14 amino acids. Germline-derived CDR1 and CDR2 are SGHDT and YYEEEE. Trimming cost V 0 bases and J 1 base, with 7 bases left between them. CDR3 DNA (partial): TGTGCCAGCAGCTTGGGCCACATCCAAGAGACC. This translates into CASSLGHIQET. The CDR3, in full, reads CASSLGHIQETQYF.

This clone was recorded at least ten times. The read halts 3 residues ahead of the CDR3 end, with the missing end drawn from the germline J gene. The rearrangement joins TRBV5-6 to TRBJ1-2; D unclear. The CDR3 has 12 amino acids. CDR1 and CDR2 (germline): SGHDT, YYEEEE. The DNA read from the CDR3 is TGTGCCAGCAGCCAGCGGACGTACGAC. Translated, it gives CASSQRTYD. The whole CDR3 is CASSQRTYDYTF. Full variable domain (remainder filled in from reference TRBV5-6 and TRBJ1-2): DAGVTQSPTHLIKTRGQQVTLRCSPKSGHDTVSWYQQALGQGPQFIFQYYEEEERQRGNFPDRFSGHQFPNYSSELNVNALLLGDSALYLCASSQRTYDYTFGSGTRLTVV.

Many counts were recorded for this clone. This chain's CDR3 is CASSAGTGQLGNYGYTF. CDR3 DNA, as far as it was read: TGTGCCAGCAGCGCAGGGACAGGGCAGTTGGGGAACTATGGC. The V gene is TRBV7-6, the J gene TRBJ1-2, with TRBD1 matching over 9 bases. From the germline J gene comes the end of the CDR3, since the read stops 3 residues before it. J lost 2 bases, V lost 5 bases, and 12 bases had no gene match. The CDR3 consists of 17 residues. CDR1 is SGHVS and CDR2 is FNYEAQ in the germline V gene.

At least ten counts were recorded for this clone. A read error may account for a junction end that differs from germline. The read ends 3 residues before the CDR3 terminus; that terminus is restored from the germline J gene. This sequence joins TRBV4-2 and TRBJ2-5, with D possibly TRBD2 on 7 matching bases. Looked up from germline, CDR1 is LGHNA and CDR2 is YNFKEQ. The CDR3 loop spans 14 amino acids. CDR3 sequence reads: CASSVSGGRETQYF. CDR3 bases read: TGCGCCAGCAGTGTTTCGGGGGGCCGAGAGACC.

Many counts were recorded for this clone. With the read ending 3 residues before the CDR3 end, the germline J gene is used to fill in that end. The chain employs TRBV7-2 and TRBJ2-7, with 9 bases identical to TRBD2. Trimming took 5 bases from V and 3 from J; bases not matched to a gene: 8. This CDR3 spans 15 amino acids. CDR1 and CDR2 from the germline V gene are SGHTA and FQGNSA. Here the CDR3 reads CASSPTERGDYEQYF. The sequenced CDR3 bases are TGTGCCAGCAGCCCAACCGAGCGGGGGGACTACGAG.

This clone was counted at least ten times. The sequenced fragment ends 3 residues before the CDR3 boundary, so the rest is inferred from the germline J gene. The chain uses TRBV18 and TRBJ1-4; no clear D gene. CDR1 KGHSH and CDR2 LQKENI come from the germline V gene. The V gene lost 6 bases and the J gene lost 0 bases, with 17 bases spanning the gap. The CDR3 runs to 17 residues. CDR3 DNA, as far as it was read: TGTGCCAGCTCCCCCTCCCCGAAGGGTGCAACTAATGAAAAA. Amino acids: CASSPSPKGATNEK. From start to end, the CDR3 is CASSPSPKGATNEKLFF.

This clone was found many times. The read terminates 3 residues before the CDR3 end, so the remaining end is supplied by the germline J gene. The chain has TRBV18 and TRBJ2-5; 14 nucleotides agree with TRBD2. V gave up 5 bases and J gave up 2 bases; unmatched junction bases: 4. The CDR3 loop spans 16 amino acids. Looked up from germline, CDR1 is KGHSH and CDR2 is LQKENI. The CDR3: CASSSRLAGGQETQYF. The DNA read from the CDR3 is TGTGCCAGCTCATCCCGACTAGCGGGGGGGCAAGAGACC.

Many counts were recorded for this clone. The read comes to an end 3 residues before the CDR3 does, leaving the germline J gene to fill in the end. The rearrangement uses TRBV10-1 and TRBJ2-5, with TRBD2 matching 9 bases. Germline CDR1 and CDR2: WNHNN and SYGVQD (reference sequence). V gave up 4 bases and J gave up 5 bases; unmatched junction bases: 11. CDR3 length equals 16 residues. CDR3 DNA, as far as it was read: TGCGCCAGCAGTGCGGAGCGGGGGGACCCCAGGGAGACC. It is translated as CASSAERGDPRET. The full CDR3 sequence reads CASSAERGDPRETQYF.

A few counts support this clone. The CDR3 loop reads CASSLSGGDYNEQFF. The DNA read from the CDR3 is TGCGCCAGCAGCCTGAGCGGGGGGGATTACAATGAG. The chain recombines TRBV5-1 with TRBJ2-1; 10 bases line up with TRBD2. The CDR3 end falls 3 residues outside the read, so it is completed with the germline J gene. J was trimmed by 4 bases and V by 4 bases; bases with no gene match: 5. The CDR3 sequence is 15 residues long. The germline V gene encodes CDR1 SGHRS and CDR2 YFSETQ.

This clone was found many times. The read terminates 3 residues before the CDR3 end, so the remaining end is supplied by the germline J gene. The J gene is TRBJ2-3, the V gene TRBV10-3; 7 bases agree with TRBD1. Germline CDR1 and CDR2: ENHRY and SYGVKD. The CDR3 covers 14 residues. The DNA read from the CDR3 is TGTGCCATCCGTCAGGGGGAGAGGGAAGAGACG. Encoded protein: CAIRQGEREET. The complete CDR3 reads CAIRQGEREETQYF.

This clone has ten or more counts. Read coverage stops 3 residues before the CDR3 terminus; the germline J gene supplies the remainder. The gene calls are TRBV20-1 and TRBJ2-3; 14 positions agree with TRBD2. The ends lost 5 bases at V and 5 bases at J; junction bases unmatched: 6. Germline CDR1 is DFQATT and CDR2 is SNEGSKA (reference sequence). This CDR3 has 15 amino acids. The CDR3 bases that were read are TGCAGTGCTCGCCGCGGGACTAGCGGGGGAGATACG. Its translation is CSARRGTSGGDT. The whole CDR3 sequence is CSARRGTSGGDTQYF.

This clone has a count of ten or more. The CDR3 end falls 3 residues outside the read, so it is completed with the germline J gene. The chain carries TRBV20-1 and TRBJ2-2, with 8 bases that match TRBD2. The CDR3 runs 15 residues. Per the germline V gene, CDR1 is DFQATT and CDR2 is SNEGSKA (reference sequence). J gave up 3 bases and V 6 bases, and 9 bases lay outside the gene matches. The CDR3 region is CSASRGGRDTGELFF. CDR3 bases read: TGCAGTGCCAGTCGGGGGGGCCGGGACACCGGGGAG.